The rows below give T cell receptor beta chains drawn from one sample of a study of blood T cells in healthy people across ages. TCRdb redid the calling of the 5' RACE reads with MiXCR, one entry per CDR3 protein. There are 1.6 million or so distinct CDR3 sequences in the sample; around 36% occur only once, and around 10% lies in the top ten. Sequencing used blood. The receptors originated from a woman aged 25 to 39 in good health. CDR3s include the opening cysteine and the closing phenylalanine or tryptophan. D genes are given only for firm matches. Clone sizes are given selectively: once, few, many, or a class where the clone is expanded.

D: TRBD1; V: TRBV27; size: NA; J: TRBJ2-7; DNA: TGTGCCAGCAGTAAAAGACGGGACAGGGTTTCCTACGAGCAGTACTTC; CDR3: CASSKRRDRVSYEQYF
D: TRBD2; V: TRBV3-1; size: NA; J: TRBJ2-5; DNA: TGTGCCAGCAAAGAGGAGCTAGCGGGGGGCTGGGAGACCCAGTACTTC; CDR3: CASKEELAGGWETQYF
D: NA; V: TRBV5-6; size: NA; J: TRBJ2-5; DNA: TGTGCCAGCAGCGCTGGGGGACTGCAAGAGACCCCGTACTTC; CDR3: CASSAGGLQETPYF
D: TRBD1; V: TRBV5-1; size: NA; J: TRBJ2-7; DNA: TGCGCCAGCAGTCCCCCTCCCGGGACAGGGGCATCCTACGAGCAGTACTTC; CDR3: CASSPPPGTGASYEQYF
D: NA; V: TRBV27; size: NA; J: TRBJ2-7; DNA: TGTGCCTCAGCTAGGCCAGGGCTCTCTCCCTACGAGCAGTACTTC; CDR3: CASARPGLSPYEQYF
D: NA; V: TRBV6-1; size: few; J: TRBJ1-1; DNA: TGTGCCAGCATGGGAGGGACCATAGCCGAAGCTTTCTTT; CDR3: CASMGGTIAEAFF
D: TRBD2; V: TRBV4-2; size: NA; J: TRBJ2-7; DNA: TGTGCCAGCAGCCAACTAATGACTAGCGGCCTGAGCTCCTACGAGCAGTACTTC; CDR3: CASSQLMTSGLSSYEQYF
D: NA; V: TRBV6-1; size: NA; J: TRBJ2-7; DNA: TGTGCCAGCAGTGTCTCTCCCGGATACGAGCAGTACTTC; CDR3: CASSVSPGYEQYF
D: NA; V: TRBV7-3; size: NA; J: TRBJ2-1; DNA: TGTGCCAGCAGCTCAACGCTCTTTCACCACGATGAGCAGTTCTTC; CDR3: CASSSTLFHHDEQFF
D: TRBD1; V: TRBV5-1; size: many; J: TRBJ2-7; DNA: TGTGCCAGCAGTTACAGGGGTTCCTACGAGCAGTACTTC; CDR3: CASSYRGSYEQYF
D: NA; V: TRBV29-1; size: few; J: TRBJ2-3; DNA: TGCAGCGTTGGGGGGCGGGGAGATACGCAGTATTTT; CDR3: CSVGGRGDTQYF
D: NA; V: TRBV19; size: NA; J: TRBJ2-1; DNA: TGTGCCAGTAGTATCGGGGGGACAGGCTACAATGAGCAGTTCTTC; CDR3: CASSIGGTGYNEQFF